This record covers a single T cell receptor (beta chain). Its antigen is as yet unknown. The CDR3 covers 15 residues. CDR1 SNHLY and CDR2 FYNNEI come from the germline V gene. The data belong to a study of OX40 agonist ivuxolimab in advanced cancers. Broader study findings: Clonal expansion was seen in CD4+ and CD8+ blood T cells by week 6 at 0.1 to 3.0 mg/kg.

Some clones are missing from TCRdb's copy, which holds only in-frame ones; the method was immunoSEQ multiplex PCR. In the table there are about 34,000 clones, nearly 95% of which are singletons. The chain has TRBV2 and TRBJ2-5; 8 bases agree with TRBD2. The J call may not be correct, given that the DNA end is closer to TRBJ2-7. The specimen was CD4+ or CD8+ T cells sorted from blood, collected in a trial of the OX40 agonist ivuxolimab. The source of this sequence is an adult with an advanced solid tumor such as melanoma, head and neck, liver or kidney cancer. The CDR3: CASSVGNSGTYEQYF. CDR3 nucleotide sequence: TGTGCCAGCAGTGTCGGTAATAGCGGGACCTACGAGCAGTACTTC.